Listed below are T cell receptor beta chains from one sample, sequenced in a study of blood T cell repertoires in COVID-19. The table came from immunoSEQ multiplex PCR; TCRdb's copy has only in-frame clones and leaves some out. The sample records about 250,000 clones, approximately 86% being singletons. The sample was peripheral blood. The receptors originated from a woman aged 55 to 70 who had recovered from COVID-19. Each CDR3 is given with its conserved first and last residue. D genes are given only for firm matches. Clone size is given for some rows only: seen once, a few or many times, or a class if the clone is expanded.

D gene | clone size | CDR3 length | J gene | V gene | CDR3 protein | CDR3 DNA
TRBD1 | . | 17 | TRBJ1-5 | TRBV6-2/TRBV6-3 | CASSYSAGQGSPQPQHF | TGTGCCAGCAGTTACAGCGCGGGACAGGGATCCCCTCAGCCCCAGCATTTT
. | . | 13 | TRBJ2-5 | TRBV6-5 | CASSSVRSETQYF | TGTGCCAGCAGTTCTGTGAGATCAGAGACCCAGTACTTC
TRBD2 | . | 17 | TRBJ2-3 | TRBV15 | CATSREIETWGGDTQYF | TGTGCCACCAGCAGAGAAATCGAGACCTGGGGAGGGGATACGCAGTATTTT
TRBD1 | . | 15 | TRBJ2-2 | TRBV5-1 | CASSWTGVGTGELFF | TGCGCCAGCAGCTGGACAGGGGTGGGCACCGGGGAGCTGTTTTTT
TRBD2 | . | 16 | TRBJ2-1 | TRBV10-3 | CAISERTSGGHNEQFF | TGTGCCATCAGTGAGCGGACTAGCGGGGGCCACAATGAGCAGTTCTTC
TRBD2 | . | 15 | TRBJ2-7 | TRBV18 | CASSPKRGSSYEQYF | TGTGCCAGCTCACCAAAGCGGGGGAGCTCCTACGAGCAGTACTTC
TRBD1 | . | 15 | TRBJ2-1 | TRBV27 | CASTAGTGRYNEQFF | TGTGCCAGCACCGCGGGGACAGGGCGATACAATGAGCAGTTCTTC
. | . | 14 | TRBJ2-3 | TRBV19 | CASSIGPLRDTQYF | TGTGCCAGTAGTATAGGGCCTCTGAGGGATACGCAGTATTTT
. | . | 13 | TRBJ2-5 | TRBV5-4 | CASSLEELGTQYF | TGTGCCAGCAGCTTAGAGGAGCTAGGAACCCAGTACTTC
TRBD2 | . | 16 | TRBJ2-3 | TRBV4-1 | CASSQGLAGGRDTQYF | TGCGCCAGCAGCCAAGGGCTAGCGGGGGGGCGGGATACGCAGTATTTT
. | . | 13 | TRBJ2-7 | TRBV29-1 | CSVFTGNRDEQYF | TGCAGCGTTTTTACAGGGAATCGAGACGAGCAGTACTTC
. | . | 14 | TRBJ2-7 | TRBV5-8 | CASSFRTTINEQYF | TGTGCCAGCAGCTTCAGAACCACAATAAACGAGCAGTACTTC
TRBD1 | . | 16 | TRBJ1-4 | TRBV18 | CASSAPGQGTNEKLFF | TGTGCCAGCTCAGCGCCGGGACAGGGCACTAATGAAAAACTGTTTTTT
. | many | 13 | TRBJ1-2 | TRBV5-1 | CASSFQGNYGYTF | TGCGCCAGCAGCTTTCAGGGGAACTATGGCTACACCTTC
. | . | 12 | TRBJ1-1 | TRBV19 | CASSLSGTEAFF | TGTGCCAGTAGTCTATCGGGAACTGAAGCTTTCTTT
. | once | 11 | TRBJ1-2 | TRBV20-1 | CSASYRDGYTF | TGCAGTGCTTCGTACAGAGATGGCTACACCTTC
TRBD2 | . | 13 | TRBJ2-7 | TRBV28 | CASKAGSSYEQYF | TGTGCCAGCAAAGCGGGGAGCTCCTACGAGCAGTACTTC
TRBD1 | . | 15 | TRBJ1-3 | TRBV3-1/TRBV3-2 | CASSSHRGPGNTIYF | TGTGCCAGCAGCTCCCACAGGGGGCCTGGAAACACCATATATTTT
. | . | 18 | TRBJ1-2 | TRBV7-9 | CASSLGFRGPSPSYGYTF | TGTGCCAGCAGCTTAGGGTTCAGGGGCCCTTCCCCCTCTTATGGCTACACCTTC
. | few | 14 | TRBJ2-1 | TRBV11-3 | CASSPVGQGYEQFF | TGTGCCAGCAGCCCGGTGGGGCAGGGATATGAGCAGTTCTTC
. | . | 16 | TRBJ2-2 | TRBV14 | CASSQVGQAYTGELFF | TGTGCCAGCAGCCAAGTAGGCCAGGCCTACACCGGGGAGCTGTTTTTT
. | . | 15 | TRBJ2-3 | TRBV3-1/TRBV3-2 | CASSRDRRRTDTQYF | TGTGCCAGCAGCCGTGACAGGCGGCGCACAGATACGCAGTATTTT
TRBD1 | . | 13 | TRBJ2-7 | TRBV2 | CASADRDRREQYF | TGTGCCAGCGCCGACAGGGATCGGAGGGAGCAGTACTTC
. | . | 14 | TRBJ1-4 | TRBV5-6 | CASSPRDFDEKLFF | TGTGCCAGCAGCCCCCGGGACTTCGATGAAAAACTGTTTTTT
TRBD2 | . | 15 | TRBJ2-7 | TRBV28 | CASSLPLAGAYEQYF | TGTGCCAGCAGTTTACCGCTAGCGGGGGCCTACGAGCAGTACTTC
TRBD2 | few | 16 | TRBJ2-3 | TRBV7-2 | CASSFSSAGGTDTQYF | TGTGCCAGCAGCTTTTCCTCGGCGGGGGGCACAGATACGCAGTATTTT
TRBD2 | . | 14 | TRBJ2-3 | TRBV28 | CASRSSGGTDTQYF | TGTGCCAGCAGATCTAGCGGGGGCACAGATACGCAGTATTTT
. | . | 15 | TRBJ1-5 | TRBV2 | CASRSDRSSNQPQHF | TGTGCCAGCAGATCAGACAGATCGAGCAATCAGCCCCAGCATTTT
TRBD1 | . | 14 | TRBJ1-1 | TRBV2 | CASRGGQMNTEAFF | TGTGCCAGCAGGGGGGGACAGATGAACACTGAAGCTTTCTTT
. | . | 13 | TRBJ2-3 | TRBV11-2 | CASSFRREDTQYF | TGTGCCAGCAGCTTTCGCAGGGAAGATACGCAGTATTTT
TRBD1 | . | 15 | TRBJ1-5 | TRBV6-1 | CASSENRGLGQPQHF | TGTGCCAGCAGTGAAAACAGGGGGCTTGGTCAGCCCCAGCATTTT
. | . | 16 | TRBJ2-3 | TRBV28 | CASSFPGNPRRGTQYF | TGTGCCAGCAGTTTCCCTGGCAACCCGAGGCGCGGTACGCAGTATTTT
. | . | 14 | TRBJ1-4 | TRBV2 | CASSADRNNEKLFF | TGTGCCAGCAGTGCGGACAGAAACAATGAAAAACTGTTTTTT
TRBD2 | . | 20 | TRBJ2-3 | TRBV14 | CASSQDLVGGSRGATDTQYF | TGTGCCAGCAGCCAAGATCTTGTCGGGGGTTCGCGGGGGGCCACAGATACGCAGTATTTT
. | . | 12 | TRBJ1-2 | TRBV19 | CASSISGLGYTF | TGTGCCAGTAGTATTTCAGGGCTGGGCTACACCTTC
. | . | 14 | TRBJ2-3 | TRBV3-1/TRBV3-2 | CASSQADRPDTQYF | TGTGCCAGCAGCCAAGCCGACAGGCCAGATACGCAGTATTTT
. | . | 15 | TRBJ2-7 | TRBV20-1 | CSASKSSVASYEQYF | TGCAGTGCTAGTAAATCATCGGTAGCCTCCTACGAGCAGTACTTC
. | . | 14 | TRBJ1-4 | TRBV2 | CASISDRGGEKLFF | TGTGCCAGCATATCCGACCGAGGGGGAGAAAAACTGTTTTTT
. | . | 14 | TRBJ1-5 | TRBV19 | CASSISGRGKPQHF | TGTGCCAGTAGTATCTCCGGACGGGGTAAGCCCCAGCATTTT
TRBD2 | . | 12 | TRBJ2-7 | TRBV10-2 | CASTDGGGEQYF | TGCGCCAGCACCGATGGGGGGGGCGAGCAGTACTTC
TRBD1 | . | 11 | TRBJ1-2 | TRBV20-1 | CSSTGGYGYTF | TGCAGTAGTACAGGGGGTTATGGCTACACCTTC
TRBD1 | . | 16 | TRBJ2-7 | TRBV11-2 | CASSRLRDRGWYEQYF | TGTGCCAGCAGCCGACTCCGGGACAGGGGGTGGTACGAGCAGTACTTC
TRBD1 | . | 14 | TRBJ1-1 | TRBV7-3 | CASSVDRVTGEAFF | TGTGCCAGCAGCGTCGACAGGGTCACTGGTGAAGCTTTCTTT
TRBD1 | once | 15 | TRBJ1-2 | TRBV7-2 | CASSSQTGRGLGYTF | TGTGCCAGCAGCTCGCAGACAGGGCGAGGTCTTGGCTACACCTTC
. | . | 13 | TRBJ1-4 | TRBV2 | CAGAGTAKEKLFF | TGTGCCGGGGCGGGGACGGCGAAAGAAAAACTGTTTTTT
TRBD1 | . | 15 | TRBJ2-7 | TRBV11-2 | CASSLPWDRGYEQYF | TGTGCCAGCAGCCTCCCCTGGGACAGGGGCTACGAGCAGTACTTC
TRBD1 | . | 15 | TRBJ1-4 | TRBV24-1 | CATSEGTATNEKLFF | TGTGCCACCAGTGAGGGGACAGCAACTAATGAAAAACTGTTTTTT
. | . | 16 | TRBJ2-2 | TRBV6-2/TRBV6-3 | CASSCSEGEETGELFF | TGTGCCAGCAGTTGTTCTGAGGGAGAGGAGACCGGGGAGCTGTTTTTT
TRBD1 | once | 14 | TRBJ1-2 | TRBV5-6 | CASSWGTVPIGYTF | TGTGCCAGCAGCTGGGGGACAGTTCCAATAGGCTACACCTTC
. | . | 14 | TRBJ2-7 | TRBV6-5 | CASSQATGTYEQYF | TGTGCCAGCAGCCAGGCCACAGGGACCTACGAGCAGTACTTC